This paragraph reports one T cell receptor beta chain. This entry belongs to a study of T cell changes during pregnancy in multiple sclerosis. There are 16 residues in the CDR3. TCRdb keeps only in-frame clones here, not all; method: immunoSEQ multiplex PCR. This sample has roughly 77,000 clones; roughly 90% occur once, and the top ten carry approximately 2%. The V and J genes are TRBV12-2 and TRBJ2-3; TRBD2 is the table's D call and was not checked against the DNA. TRBV12-2 is shown as a pseudogene. The input for sequencing was peripheral blood, taken in the second trimester of pregnancy. This sequence originates from a female donor with multiple sclerosis, enrolled in a pregnancy study. CDR3 region: CASRLGLARYTDTQYF. CDR3 DNA: TGTGCAAGTCGCTTAGGACTAGCGAGATACACAGATACGCAGTATTTT.